The 23 T cell receptor beta chains reported below all come from one sample, sequenced in a study of OX40 agonist ivuxolimab in advanced cancers. Method: immunoSEQ multiplex PCR; TCRdb's copy keeps in-frame clones and lacks some. This sample has more than 45,000 clones, with under 95% found just once. Sequenced here: CD4+ or CD8+ T cells sorted from blood, sampled in a trial of the OX40 agonist ivuxolimab. These receptors all stem from an adult with an advanced solid tumor such as melanoma, head and neck, liver or kidney cancer.

The V gene is TRBV7-9, the J gene TRBJ1-5, with D perhaps matching TRBD1 (5 bases). Trimming took off 1 base at V and 5 bases at J, with 9 bases between the two ends. This CDR3 has 14 amino acids. Germline CDR1 and CDR2: SEHNR and FQNEAQ (reference sequence). The CDR3 region has the DNA TGTGCCAGCAGCTTAGGGGGGATCCATCAGCCCCAGCATTTT. It encodes CASSLGGIHQPQHF. The full variable domain, completed using reference TRBV7-9 and TRBJ1-5, is DTGVSQNPRHKITKRGQNVTFRCDPISEHNRLYWYRQTLGQGPEFLTYFQNEAQLEKSRLLSDRFSAERPKGSFSTLEIQRTEQGDSAMYLCASSLGGIHQPQHFGDGTRLSIL.

The chain couples TRBV14 to TRBJ2-5; 10 bases fit TRBD2. J was trimmed by 3 bases and V by 0 bases; bases with no gene match: 4. The CDR3 contains 16 residues. Germline CDR1 reads SGHDN; CDR2 reads FVKESK. The CDR3, as DNA: TGTGCCAGCAGCCAAGAATGGGGACTAGCGAAAGAGACCCAGTACTTC. It is translated as CASSQEWGLAKETQYF.

In DNA form, the CDR3 reads TGCAGCGTTGAAGAGGGGACAGGACCTTTAAAAGCTTTCTTT. As protein: CSVEEGTGPLKAFF. This chain uses TRBV29-1 with TRBJ1-1, with 8 nucleotides matching TRBD1. This CDR3 comprises 14 residues. V was pared by 0 bases and J by 9 bases, with 9 bases of the junction left unmatched. Germline V gives CDR1 SQVTM, CDR2 ANQGSEA.

A single count supports this clone. The chain links TRBV9 to TRBJ2-1; 9 bases line up with TRBD2. V lost 0 bases to trimming and J lost 3 bases; unmatched junction nucleotides: 4. CDR3 length equals 16 residues. Germline assignment: CDR1 SGDLS and CDR2 YYNGEE. The DNA of the CDR3 is TGTGCCAGCAGCGTAGGGGGTAGCGGGGGCTACAATGAGCAGTTCTTC. Protein sequence: CASSVGGSGGYNEQFF.

V is TRBV27 and J is TRBJ2-1, with 15 nucleotides matching TRBD2. J gave up 5 bases and V 6 bases, and 5 bases lay outside the gene matches. CDR1 and CDR2 (germline): MNHEY, SMNVEV (reference sequence). This CDR3 is built from 16 residues. The chain's CDR3 is CASRGLAGGVHNEQFF. CDR3 nucleotide sequence: TGTGCCAGCAGGGGACTAGCGGGAGGTGTACACAATGAGCAGTTCTTC.

This clone was counted once. The chain recombines TRBV6-5 with TRBJ2-7; 8 bases are shared with TRBD2. V dropped 2 bases and J dropped 4; count of bases not matched to a gene: 4. Looked up from germline, CDR1 is MNHEY and CDR2 is SVGAGI. There are 14 residues in the CDR3. CDR3 in amino acids: CASSYSGGGYEQYF. In DNA, the CDR3 is TGTGCCAGCAGTTACAGCGGGGGAGGTTACGAGCAGTACTTC.

The CDR3 region is CASSLAGTAYEQYF. For the CDR3, the DNA is TGTGCCAGCAGCTTAGCGGGAACCGCCTACGAGCAGTACTTC. The chain couples TRBV7-9 to TRBJ2-7; the D is unclear. The germline gives CDR1 SEHNR, CDR2 FQNEAQ (reference sequence). The CDR3 totals 14 residues. The V end was cut by 0 bases, the J end by 2 bases, with 8 bases between.

This chain joins TRBV30 and TRBJ1-5, with D hard to call. CDR1 and CDR2 (germline): GTSNPN, SVGIG (reference sequence). Trimming left V 3 bases short and J 9 bases short, with 18 bases between. CDR3 size: 14 residues. The CDR3 region has the DNA TGTGCCTGGAGGGATCGGACCTCTTTGGGGCCCCAGCATTTT. This sequence encodes CAWRDRTSLGPQHF.

The rearrangement joins TRBV6-1 to TRBJ2-3; tentative D call: TRBD1 (5 bases). CDR1 and CDR2 from the germline V gene are MNHNS and SASEGT. The V and J ends lost 6 bases and 3 bases respectively, with 10 bases between them. The CDR3 sequence is 13 residues long. CDR3 protein: CASSLGRTDTQYF. CDR3 nucleotides: TGTGCCAGCAGCTTGGGGCGGACAGATACGCAGTATTTT.

In this sample, this clone turned up once. This chain joins TRBV4-1 and TRBJ2-3; tentative D call: TRBD2 (6 bases). Per the germline V gene, CDR1 is MGHRA and CDR2 is YSYEKL. The V end lost 5 bases, the J end lost 0 bases, and 18 bases lay between the germline ends. The CDR3 sequence is 17 residues long. Written as DNA, the CDR3 is TGCGCCAGCAGCGGGGGGAGTCGGGCACCCAGCACAGATACGCAGTATTTT. Amino acid sequence: CASSGGSRAPSTDTQYF.

The chain uses TRBV6-4 and TRBJ1-5; TRBD1 is a possible D gene (5 bases). The CDR3 covers 13 residues. V shed 2 bases and J shed 7 bases, with 9 bases lying between them. Germline CDR1 and CDR2: MRHNA and SNTAGT. CDR3 bases: TGTGCCAGCAGTGACAGGGGAGGACAGCCCCAGCATTTT. Its translation is CASSDRGGQPQHF.

This chain uses TRBV7-8 with TRBJ2-7, with 7 bases fitting TRBD2. Germline lookup yields CDR1 SGHVS and CDR2 FQNEAQ. There are 14 residues in the CDR3. The ends lost 5 bases at V and 2 bases at J; junction bases unmatched: 6. The CDR3 coding sequence is TGTGCCAGCAGCCCCCGGGGAGGGGCCTACGAGCAGTACTTC. Its protein product is CASSPRGGAYEQYF.

This chain connects TRBV19 to TRBJ2-1; 9 bases line up with TRBD2. CDR1 is LNHDA and CDR2 is SQIVND in the germline V gene (reference sequence). The CDR3 loop spans 15 amino acids. The V and J ends lost 4 bases and 1 base, in that order; junction bases with no gene match: 2. CDR3 sequence (DNA): TGTGCCAGTAGTAGTAGCGGGAGTTCCTACAATGAGCAGTTCTTC. The encoded protein is CASSSSGSSYNEQFF.

The J gene is TRBJ1-1, the V gene TRBV27; no reliable D call. Germline assignment: CDR1 MNHEY and CDR2 SMNVEV (reference sequence). V gave up 2 bases and J gave up 1 base, with 5 bases separating them. This CDR3 is built from 13 residues. The chain's CDR3 is CASSLGRNTEAFF. CDR3 DNA: TGTGCCAGCAGTTTAGGCAGGAACACTGAAGCTTTCTTT.

The chain couples TRBV27 to TRBJ1-2; possible D gene TRBD1, 5 bases. In germline, CDR1 is MNHEY, CDR2 SMNVEV (reference sequence). With 1 base removed from V and 0 bases from J, the gap between germline ends came to 9 bases. This CDR3 contains 15 residues. CDR3 sequence (DNA): TGTGCCAGCAGTTTATTCGCAGGGTCTAACTATGGCTACACCTTC. This sequence encodes CASSLFAGSNYGYTF.

The chain couples TRBV9 to TRBJ2-1, with TRBD2 identical over 9 bases. Germline CDR1 reads SGDLS; CDR2 reads YYNGEE. There are 14 residues in the CDR3. V lost 3 bases and J lost 9; bases outside the gene matches: 7. CDR3 DNA sequence: TGTGCCAGCAGCGCTAGCGGGATGATCGGTGAGCAGTTCTTC. As protein: CASSASGMIGEQFF.

This chain joins TRBV6-5 and TRBJ2-6; no definite D call. Between the trimmed V and J ends, which lost 2 bases and 3 bases, there was a span of 2 bases. Germline V gene data show CDR1 as MNHEY and CDR2 as SVGAGI. The CDR3 runs to 13 residues. CDR3 sequence reads: CASSYGGANVLTF. The CDR3, as DNA: TGTGCCAGCAGTTACGGTGGGGCCAACGTCCTGACTTTC.

The chain couples TRBV7-2 to TRBJ2-1, with TRBD2 as a possible D gene (5 bases). The CDR3 contains 15 residues. V was trimmed by 1 base and J by 4 bases, leaving 11 bases between them. Germline V gene data show CDR1 as SGHTA and CDR2 as FQGNSA. The CDR3 is CASSLGSQRYNEQFF. The DNA for the CDR3 is TGTGCCAGCAGCTTAGGTAGCCAGCGGTACAATGAGCAGTTCTTC.

The V and J genes are TRBV7-8 and TRBJ2-5; possibly TRBD1 for D (6 bases). The V end was cut by 5 bases, the J end by 2 bases, with 12 bases between. The V gene's germline CDR1 is SGHVS and CDR2 FQNEAQ. This CDR3 spans 14 amino acids. The CDR3 region has the DNA TGTGCCAGCAGCGACTGGACAGAGCAAGAGACCCAGTACTTC. Translating it yields CASSDWTEQETQYF.

V is TRBV7-9 and J is TRBJ2-1; TRBD2 aligns across 10 bases. The CDR3 sequence is 15 residues long. Trimming removed 5 bases from V and 7 bases from J; junction bases left unmatched: 8. CDR1 and CDR2 (germline): SEHNR, FQNEAQ (reference sequence). The CDR3 region has the DNA TGTGCCAGCAGCCCCTCGGTTAGCGGGGGGAATGAGCAGTTCTTC. This encodes CASSPSVSGGNEQFF.

The V and J genes are TRBV11-1 and TRBJ2-3; D is undetermined. The V gene lost 2 bases and the J gene lost 0 bases, with 12 bases spanning the gap. The germline gives CDR1 SGHAT, CDR2 FQDESV (reference sequence). The CDR3 covers 16 residues. In DNA, the CDR3 is TGTGCCAGCAGCTTAAAGGTCTGGGTGAGCACAGATACGCAGTATTTT. This translates into CASSLKVWVSTDTQYF.

The sample holds one count of this clone. V usage is TRBV30 and J usage is TRBJ2-3; D might be TRBD1 (5 bases). Germline loops: CDR1 GTSNPN, CDR2 SVGIG (reference sequence). The CDR3 contains 16 residues. The V gene lost 4 bases and the J gene lost 0 bases, with 17 bases spanning the gap. In DNA, the CDR3 is TGTGCCTGGACCGACAACAGACAGAGGAGCACAGATACGCAGTATTTT. It specifies CAWTDNRQRSTDTQYF.

The rearrangement links TRBV7-6 to TRBJ2-5; TRBD2 agrees at 9 bases. V lost 4 bases, J lost 4 bases, and 7 bases stayed unmatched. This CDR3 is built from 15 residues. Germline CDR1 and CDR2: SGHVS and FNYEAQ. For the CDR3, the DNA is TGTGCCAGCAGCTCTAGACTAGCGGTGTCAGAGACCCAGTACTTC. The encoded protein is CASSSRLAVSETQYF.